Below are 26 T cell receptor beta chains sequenced from a single sample in a study of shared clonotypes between healthy human individuals. Assay used: immunoSEQ multiplex PCR; TCRdb lists only in-frame clones, some missing. Of about 1 million clones detected, about 75% appear once; the ten largest clones hold 1.4% to 1.5%. The source material was memory CD4+ T cells sorted from blood. Documented subset: CD45RA-negative fraction. Receptors originate from a man between 18 and 29 years old in good health.

The gene calls are TRBV6-6 and TRBJ2-5, with TRBD1 matching 8 bases. CDR3 size: 14 residues. Germline V gene lookup returns CDR1 MNHNY and CDR2 SVGAGI (reference sequence). Trimming cost V 6 bases and J 5 bases; bases outside gene matches: 8. DNA of the CDR3: TGTGCCAGCAGACTACCAGGGGGCGGGGAGACCCAGTACTTC. It translates to CASRLPGGGETQYF.

A remark on this clone: With only one base between it and a far larger clone, this is likely a read error. The same CDR3 arises from other DNA sequences in this sample as well. The chain is built from TRBV9 and TRBJ2-3; D remains ambiguous. Trimming cost V 0 bases and J 2 bases, with 1 base left between them. Germline V gene sequence: CDR1 SGDLS, CDR2 YYNGEE. The CDR3 sequence is 12 residues long. The CDR3 DNA follows: TGTGCCAGCAGCGTAGTCACAGATACGCAGTATTTT. This gives the protein CASSVVTDTQYF. Full variable domain (rest looked up from reference TRBV9 and TRBJ2-3): DSGVTQTPKHLITATGQRVTLRCSPRSGDLSVYWYQQSLDQGLQFLIQYYNGEERAKGNILERFSAQQFPDLHSELNLSSLELGDSALYFCASSVVTDTQYFGPGTRLTVL.

The V and J genes are TRBV11-2 and TRBJ2-3; D gene uncertain. Germline values: CDR1 SGHAT, CDR2 FQNNGV. V was clipped by 5 bases and J by 2 bases, with 11 bases between them. CDR3 length: 14 residues. The CDR3 reads CASSPDGYTDTQYF. The CDR3 nucleotides are TGTGCCAGCAGCCCCGACGGGTACACAGATACGCAGTATTTT.

This chain links TRBV5-1 with TRBJ2-5; 11 bases align to TRBD2. Germline CDR1 SGHRS, CDR2 YFSETQ. The ends lost 7 bases at V and 1 base at J; junction bases unmatched: 6. This CDR3 contains 15 residues. CDR3 sequence (DNA): TGCGCCAGCCGGCTGGGGACTAGCGGCCAAGAGACCCAGTACTTC. Protein sequence: CASRLGTSGQETQYF.

A single count supports this clone. This chain connects TRBV6-5 to TRBJ2-5; D might be TRBD2 (5 bases). The germline V gene has CDR1 MNHEY and CDR2 SVGAGI. The V and J ends lost 4 bases and 4 bases respectively, with 10 bases between them. The CDR3 is 13 amino acids. CDR3 residues: CASSSRRGETQYF. CDR3 nucleotides: TGTGCCAGCAGTTCCCGACGGGGAGAGACCCAGTACTTC.

The rearrangement joins TRBV28 to TRBJ2-7, with 7 nucleotides matching TRBD1. The germline V gene has CDR1 MDHEN and CDR2 SYDVKM. Germline trimming cut 5 bases from V and 11 bases from J; bases unmatched to any gene: 12. The CDR3 covers 13 residues. CDR3 sequence (DNA): TGTGCCAGCAGTAGACAGGGCCTTTTTTCGGAGTACTTC. Protein: CASSRQGLFSEYF.

The V and J genes are TRBV7-2 and TRBJ1-5; no reliable D call. Germline-derived CDR1 and CDR2 are SGHTA and FQGNSA. V gave up 2 bases and J gave up 5 bases, with 13 bases separating them. CDR3 length: 15 residues. The CDR3 coding sequence is TGTGCCAGCAGCTTAAGGGTGGGGTCCGATCAGCCCCAGCATTTT. This sequence encodes CASSLRVGSDQPQHF.

In the case of this clone: Other nucleotide sequences in the sample specify the same CDR3. J is TRBJ1-3 and V is TRBV2, with no clear D. CDR3 length: 15 residues. V shed 4 bases and J shed 0 bases, with 10 bases lying between them. Germline values: CDR1 SNHLY, CDR2 FYNNEI. The CDR3 loop reads CASSVDRNSGNTIYF. Written as DNA, the CDR3 is TGTGCCAGCAGTGTAGACCGAAACTCTGGAAACACCATATATTTT.

The chain has TRBV13 and TRBJ1-1, with D unclear. V dropped 3 bases and J dropped 0 bases, with 17 bases sitting between them. The CDR3 length is 17 residues. Germline lookup yields CDR1 PRHDT and CDR2 FYEKMQ (reference sequence). The CDR3 spells CASSFTTPMGLNTEAFF. The DNA for the CDR3 is TGTGCCAGCAGCTTTACAACCCCGATGGGGTTGAACACTGAAGCTTTCTTT.

The chain combines TRBV4-3 with TRBJ1-2; a weak D match, TRBD1 (5 bases). Germline V gene lookup returns CDR1 LGHNA and CDR2 YSLEER. This CDR3 has 15 amino acids. Trimming removed 0 bases from V and 0 bases from J, with 8 bases in between. This chain's CDR3 is CASSQEGTTNYGYTF. CDR3 nucleotide sequence: TGCGCCAGCAGCCAAGAAGGGACGACTAACTATGGCTACACCTTC.

The J gene is TRBJ2-1, the V gene TRBV25-1; 12 bases are a match to TRBD2. V was clipped by 2 bases and J by 7 bases; unmatched bases: 6. Germline loops: CDR1 MGHDK, CDR2 SYGVNS. The CDR3 contains 16 residues. The CDR3 protein is CASSELAGGPKNEQFF. CDR3 in DNA: TGTGCCAGCAGTGAACTAGCGGGAGGGCCTAAGAATGAGCAGTTCTTC.

This clone was observed a single time. This chain joins TRBV30 and TRBJ2-5; D gene uncertain. The CDR3 is made up of 15 amino acids. Germline-derived CDR1 and CDR2 are GTSNPN and SVGIG (reference sequence). The V end was cut by 0 bases, the J end by 4 bases, with 15 bases between. The CDR3 loop is CAWSVRGGVGETQYF. DNA of the CDR3: TGTGCCTGGAGTGTACGAGGCGGCGTCGGAGAGACCCAGTACTTC.

The chain recombines TRBV6-1 with TRBJ2-2; D ambiguous. Germline V gene sequence: CDR1 MNHNS, CDR2 SASEGT. The CDR3 length is 15 residues. V lost 4 bases and J lost 3, with 12 bases in between. CDR3 sequence: CASSGTRTDTGELFF. Here the CDR3 DNA reads TGTGCCAGCAGTGGGACCAGGACCGACACCGGGGAGCTGTTTTTT.

This sequence joins TRBV7-2 and TRBJ1-1, with 7 bases identical to TRBD1. The CDR3 has 15 residues. Germline CDR1 reads SGHTA; CDR2 reads FQGNSA. V shed 2 bases and J 5 bases; nucleotides not matched to a gene: 8. Here the CDR3 DNA reads TGTGCCAGCAGCTTACGGGCAGGGGGAGAAACTGAAGCTTTCTTT. Residues: CASSLRAGGETEAFF.

The J gene is TRBJ1-4, the V gene TRBV14, with 10 bases identical to TRBD1. V lost 4 bases to trimming and J lost 6 bases; unmatched junction nucleotides: 11. The CDR3 totals 17 residues. The germline gives CDR1 SGHDN, CDR2 FVKESK. The CDR3: CASSPYDRGRGYEKLFF. CDR3 nucleotides: TGTGCCAGCAGCCCCTATGACAGGGGGCGAGGGTATGAAAAACTGTTTTTT.

The chain couples TRBV5-1 to TRBJ2-5, with a possible D match to TRBD2 (6 bases). The CDR3 is 15 residues long. Germline values: CDR1 SGHRS, CDR2 YFSETQ. V was clipped by 5 bases and J by 4 bases, with 18 bases between them. CDR3 sequence reads: CASRSFGDFRETQYF. Here the CDR3 DNA reads TGCGCCAGCAGGTCGTTCGGGGACTTCAGAGAGACCCAGTACTTC.

V and J are TRBV29-1 and TRBJ1-2; D perhaps matches TRBD1 (5 bases). V was clipped by 2 bases and J by 10 bases, with 11 bases between them. CDR1 is SQVTM and CDR2 is ANQGSEA in the germline V gene. This CDR3 spans 11 amino acids. The CDR3 protein is CSVELGEVYTF. The CDR3 nucleotides read TGCAGCGTTGAACTAGGGGAGGTCTACACCTTC.

This clone came up once. This chain uses TRBV18 with TRBJ1-6; D might be TRBD1 (6 bases). The CDR3 runs 14 residues. The V end lost 5 bases, the J end lost 6 bases, and 11 bases lay between the germline ends. The germline CDR1 and CDR2 sequences are KGHSH and LQKENI. The CDR3 region is CASSSGAGNSPLHF. For the CDR3, the DNA is TGTGCCAGCTCATCGGGGGCCGGTAATTCACCCCTCCACTTT.

This clone appeared a single time. V is TRBV6-1 and J is TRBJ2-5; D perhaps matches TRBD1 (8 bases). The CDR3 spans 14 residues. V was cut by 4 bases and J by 5 bases, with 14 bases left in between. Germline V gene data show CDR1 as MNHNS and CDR2 as SASEGT. The CDR3 DNA is TGTGCCAGCAGTGGGACAGGGCGGGGGGAGACCCAGTACTTC. This translates into CASSGTGRGETQYF.

This clone was seen a single time. The gene calls are TRBV27 and TRBJ2-7; TRBD1 matches 9 bases. Germline CDR1 MNHEY, CDR2 SMNVEV (reference sequence). The CDR3 runs to 14 residues. Trimming took 6 bases from V and 4 from J; bases not matched to a gene: 7. For the CDR3, the DNA is TGTGCCAGCAGCTCTCCCGGGACAGGGTACGAGCAGTACTTC. Amino acid sequence: CASSSPGTGYEQYF.

The rearrangement links TRBV27 to TRBJ2-1, with unresolved D. The CDR3 is 14 amino acids. In germline, CDR1 is MNHEY, CDR2 SMNVEV (reference sequence). The V end was cut by 0 bases, the J end by 7 bases, with 10 bases between. The CDR3 DNA sequence: TGTGCCAGCAGTTTATCACGGCTTGGGAATGAGCAGTTCTTC. Translating gives CASSLSRLGNEQFF.

The table lists this clone with a few counts. V is TRBV5-6 and J is TRBJ2-5; D call uncertain. Germline assignment: CDR1 SGHDT and CDR2 YYEEEE. V lost 0 bases to trimming and J lost 4 bases, with 13 bases between them. The CDR3 is 15 residues long. CDR3 DNA: TGTGCCAGCAGCTTGGTGAGCACAGCACGAGAGACCCAGTACTTC. It translates to CASSLVSTARETQYF.

This chain joins TRBV6-1 and TRBJ1-4; D gene ambiguous. The CDR3 is 14 amino acids. V was clipped by 6 bases and J by 7 bases, with 15 bases between them. From germline, CDR1 is MNHNS and CDR2 SASEGT. The CDR3 DNA is TGTGCCAGCAGCGAATCACCGCGGGGTGAAAAACTGTTTTTT. Amino acid sequence: CASSESPRGEKLFF.

This clone was seen once. This CDR3 is also generated by other DNA sequences in the sample. The chain couples TRBV27 to TRBJ1-1; the D is unclear. Germline CDR1 reads MNHEY; CDR2 reads SMNVEV (reference sequence). The CDR3 loop spans 13 amino acids. V lost 6 bases to trimming and J lost 2 bases, with 10 bases between them. The CDR3 loop reads CASRRTGNTEAFF. CDR3 nucleotides: TGTGCCAGCAGACGGACCGGAAACACTGAAGCTTTCTTT.

The chain links TRBV15 to TRBJ1-1; no clear D. V lost 0 bases to trimming and J lost 4 bases, with 15 bases between them. From germline, CDR1 is LNHNV and CDR2 YYDKDF (reference sequence). This CDR3 has 16 amino acids. CDR3 nucleotides: TGTGCCACCAGCAGAGAAATTGGGCCGAGAGGCACTGAAGCTTTCTTT. As protein: CATSREIGPRGTEAFF.

The rearrangement links TRBV7-6 to TRBJ2-3; the D gene is possibly TRBD1 (6 bases). The length of the CDR3 is 16 residues. Germline assignment: CDR1 SGHVS and CDR2 FNYEAQ. The V gene lost 3 bases and the J gene lost 0 bases, with 13 bases spanning the gap. The CDR3 bases are TGTGCCAGCAGCTTCACGGGGCAGGGGAGCACAGATACGCAGTATTTT. Its translation is CASSFTGQGSTDTQYF. Variable domain in full (rest from reference TRBV7-6 and TRBJ2-3): GAGVSQSPRYKVTKRGQDVALRCDPISGHVSLYWYRQALGQGPEFLTYFNYEAQQDKSGLPNDRFSAERPEGSISTLTIQRTEQRDSAMYRCASSFTGQGSTDTQYFGPGTRLTVL.